The 6 T cell receptor beta chains listed next were all sequenced from one sample in a study of T cell changes during pregnancy in multiple sclerosis. Measured with immunoSEQ multiplex PCR; TCRdb has only the in-frame clones, and not every one. Of some 80,000 clones listed, over 90% are singletons. Sequenced here: peripheral blood, sampled in the third trimester of pregnancy. The source of these receptors is a female donor with multiple sclerosis, enrolled in a pregnancy study.

This clone was recorded only once. The rearrangement uses TRBV9 and TRBJ2-5, with 14 bases fitting TRBD2. There are 17 residues in the CDR3. CDR1 SGDLS and CDR2 YYNGEE come from the germline V gene. V lost 0 bases, J lost 5 bases, and 6 bases stayed unmatched. CDR3 amino acids: CASSVAGTSGGGETQYF. The CDR3 bases are TGTGCCAGCAGCGTAGCGGGGACTAGCGGGGGTGGGGAGACCCAGTACTTC.

The chain carries TRBV6-5 and TRBJ2-4; D perhaps matches TRBD2 (6 bases). The V gene lost 2 bases and the J gene lost 1 base, with 12 bases spanning the gap. Germline V gene lookup returns CDR1 MNHEY and CDR2 SVGAGI. The CDR3 length is 16 residues. CDR3 sequence reads: CASSYSGGMAKNIQYF. In nucleotides, the CDR3 is TGTGCCAGCAGTTACAGCGGAGGGATGGCCAAAAACATTCAGTACTTC.

The V call is TRBV11-2, the J call TRBJ1-1, with D maybe TRBD1 (5 bases). The CDR3 spans 14 residues. V lost 2 bases, J lost 1 base, and 8 bases lay in between. The germline V gene encodes CDR1 SGHAT and CDR2 FQNNGV. CDR3 amino acids: CASSLMGPNTEAFF. Written as DNA, the CDR3 is TGTGCCAGCAGCTTAATGGGGCCGAACACTGAAGCTTTCTTT.

The chain couples TRBV29-1 to TRBJ2-3, with 10 bases aligning to TRBD1. The V segment lost 7 bases and the J segment 2 bases; nucleotides outside the gene matches: 12. The CDR3 spans 16 residues. CDR1 is SQVTM, CDR2 ANQGSEA, per germline. The CDR3 reads CSAKKPGQGLTDTQYF. The CDR3 DNA sequence: TGCAGCGCGAAAAAACCGGGACAGGGGCTCACAGATACGCAGTATTTT.

The rearrangement links TRBV6-1 to TRBJ1-1; no firm D call. The CDR3 loop spans 11 amino acids. Germline V gene lookup returns CDR1 MNHNS and CDR2 SASEGT. V was clipped by 8 bases and J by 4 bases, with 8 bases between them. The CDR3 protein is CASRRVTEAFF. As DNA, the CDR3 is TGTGCCAGCCGCCGGGTCACTGAAGCTTTCTTT.

The chain employs TRBV27 and TRBJ2-7; tentative D call: TRBD2 (7 bases). Germline lookup yields CDR1 MNHEY and CDR2 SMNVEV (reference sequence). The CDR3 length is 14 residues. V lost 8 bases to trimming and J lost 0 bases, with 14 bases between them. CDR3 protein: CASRGAAHSYEQYF. As DNA, the CDR3 is TGTGCCAGCCGGGGGGCTGCCCACTCCTACGAGCAGTACTTC.